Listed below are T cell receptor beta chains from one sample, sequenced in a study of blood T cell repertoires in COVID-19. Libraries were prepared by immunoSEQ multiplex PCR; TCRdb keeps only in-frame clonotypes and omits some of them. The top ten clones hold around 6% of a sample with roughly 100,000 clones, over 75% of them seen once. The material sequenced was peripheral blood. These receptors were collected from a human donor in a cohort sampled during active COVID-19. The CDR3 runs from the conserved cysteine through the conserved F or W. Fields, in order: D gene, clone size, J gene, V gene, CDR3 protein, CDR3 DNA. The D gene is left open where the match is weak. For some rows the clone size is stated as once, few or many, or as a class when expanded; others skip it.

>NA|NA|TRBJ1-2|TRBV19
CASSRNRESNGYTF
TGTGCCAGTAGTAGGAACAGGGAGTCGAATGGCTACACCTTC
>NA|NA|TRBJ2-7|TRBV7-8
CASSLVSWGLMGEQYF
TGTGCCAGCAGCTTAGTAAGCTGGGGGCTGATGGGCGAGCAGTACTTC
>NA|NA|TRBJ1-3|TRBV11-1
CASSLSGTPGNTIYF
TGTGCCAGCAGCTTATCCGGGACACCGGGAAACACCATATATTTT
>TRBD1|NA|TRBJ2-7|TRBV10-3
CAISESTGAPSYEQYF
TGTGCCATCAGTGAGTCGACAGGGGCCCCATCCTACGAGCAGTACTTC
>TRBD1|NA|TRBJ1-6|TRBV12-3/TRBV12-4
CASSLDAHRDRRF
TGTGCCAGCAGTTTAGACGCCCACCGGGACAGGAGGTTT
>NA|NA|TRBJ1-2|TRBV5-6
CASSLGAYYGYTF
TGTGCCAGCAGCTTAGGGGCATACTATGGCTACACCTTC
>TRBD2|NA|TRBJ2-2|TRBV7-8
CASSLGRTSGRAVGGELFF
TGTGCCAGCAGCTTAGGGAGGACTAGCGGGAGGGCCGTCGGCGGGGAGCTGTTTTTT
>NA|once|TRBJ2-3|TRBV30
CAWSGRGGPDTQYF
TGTGCCTGGAGTGGGAGGGGGGGTCCAGATACGCAGTATTTT
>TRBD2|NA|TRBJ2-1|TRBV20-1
CSASRLAGASYNEQFF
TGCAGTGCTAGTCGGCTAGCGGGGGCCTCCTACAATGAGCAGTTCTTC
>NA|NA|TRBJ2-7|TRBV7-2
CASSLLAYEQYF
TGTGCCAGCAGCCTTCTAGCCTACGAGCAGTACTTC
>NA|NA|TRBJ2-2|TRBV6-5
CASNRNGANTGELFF
TGTGCCAGCAATCGAAATGGAGCGAACACCGGGGAGCTGTTTTTT
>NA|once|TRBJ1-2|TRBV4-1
CASSQDEGDTNYGYTF
TGCGCCAGCAGCCAGGACGAAGGGGACACAAACTATGGCTACACCTTC
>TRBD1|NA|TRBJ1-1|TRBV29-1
CSVVWQGGNTEAFF
TGCAGCGTTGTGTGGCAGGGGGGGAACACTGAAGCTTTCTTT
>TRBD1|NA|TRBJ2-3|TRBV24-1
CATSDFGQARTDTQYF
TGTGCCACCAGTGATTTTGGACAGGCCCGCACAGATACGCAGTATTTT
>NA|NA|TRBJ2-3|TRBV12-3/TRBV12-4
CASSLREAQYF
TGTGCCAGCAGTTTACGAGAGGCGCAGTATTTT
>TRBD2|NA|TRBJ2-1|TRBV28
CASNSGTSGRGSYNEQFF
TGTGCCAGCAACTCCGGGACTAGCGGGAGGGGATCCTACAATGAGCAGTTCTTC
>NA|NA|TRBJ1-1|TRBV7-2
CASSLGQVSGAAFF
TGTGCCAGCAGCTTAGGACAGGTATCCGGGGCGGCTTTCTTT
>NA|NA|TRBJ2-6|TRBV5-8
CASSFLATGANVLTF
TGTGCCAGCAGCTTTTTAGCTACTGGGGCCAACGTCCTGACTTTC
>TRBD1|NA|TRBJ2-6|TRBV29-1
CSASGTVSGANVLTF
TGCAGCGCATCCGGGACAGTCTCTGGGGCCAACGTCCTGACTTTC
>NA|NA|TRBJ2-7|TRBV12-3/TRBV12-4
CASRPTGTYEQYF
TGTGCCAGCAGGCCAACAGGAACCTACGAGCAGTACTTC
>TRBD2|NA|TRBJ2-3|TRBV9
CASSERLAGTDTQYF
TGTGCCAGCAGCGAACGACTAGCGGGCACAGATACGCAGTATTTT
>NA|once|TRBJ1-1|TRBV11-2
CASSLNGGNTEAFF
TGTGCCAGCAGCTTAAACGGGGGTAACACTGAAGCTTTCTTT
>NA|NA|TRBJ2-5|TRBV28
CASSSLRVGETQYF
TGTGCCAGCAGCAGCCTCAGGGTGGGAGAGACCCAGTACTTC
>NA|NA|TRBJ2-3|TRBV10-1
CASSDERQFTDTQYF
TGCGCCAGCAGCGACGAGAGACAATTCACAGATACGCAGTATTTT